These 10 T cell receptor beta chains came from one sample sequenced in a study of T cell responses to AZD1222 COVID-19 vaccine. Repertoires were generated with immunoSEQ multiplex PCR, while TCRdb's copy carries only in-frame clones and drops some. In the table there are approximately 120,000 clones, under 95% of which are singletons. The sequencing used peripheral blood, collected on day 0 of AZD1222 vaccination. The receptors derive from an adult in good health.

V usage is TRBV6-5 and J usage is TRBJ1-1; 7 positions agree with TRBD1. The trim removed 4 bases at V and 4 bases at J, leaving 3 bases unmatched. CDR3 size: 13 residues. The germline V gene has CDR1 MNHEY and CDR2 SVGAGI. The CDR3 sequence: CASSSTGTTEAFF. The CDR3 DNA is TGTGCCAGCAGTTCGACAGGGACCACTGAAGCTTTCTTT.

The chain couples TRBV6-5 to TRBJ1-3, with D perhaps TRBD1 (6 bases). V gave up 7 bases and J gave up 3 bases, with 16 bases separating them. The length of the CDR3 is 15 residues. The germline gives CDR1 MNHEY, CDR2 SVGAGI. This chain's CDR3 is CASNPQGRGGNTIYF. CDR3 nucleotides: TGTGCCAGCAACCCACAGGGTCGGGGTGGAAACACCATATATTTT.

The rearrangement links TRBV28 to TRBJ1-2; TRBD1 might be the D (6 bases). From germline, CDR1 is MDHEN and CDR2 SYDVKM. The CDR3 is made up of 14 amino acids. The V end lost 6 bases, the J end lost 5 bases, and 16 bases lay between the germline ends. The CDR3: CASRPGGGGYGYTF. CDR3 coding DNA: TGTGCCAGCAGACCCGGGGGCGGAGGGTATGGCTACACCTTC.

J is TRBJ2-1 and V is TRBV24-1; D might be TRBD2 (6 bases). Germline V gene data show CDR1 as KGHDR and CDR2 as SFDVKD. The CDR3 sequence is 13 residues long. The V and J ends lost 9 bases and 6 bases respectively, with 14 bases between them. The CDR3 nucleotides are TGTGCCACCCAAAAGCGGAGGGGCAATGAGCAGTTCTTC. Translating it yields CATQKRRGNEQFF.

This chain connects TRBV19 to TRBJ2-1; 7 nucleotides agree with TRBD2. Germline V CDR1 and CDR2: LNHDA, SQIVND (reference sequence). Trimming took 6 bases from V and 4 from J; bases not matched to a gene: 12. This CDR3 is built from 16 residues. CDR3 amino acids: CASSFRREGPYNEQFF. In DNA, the CDR3 is TGTGCCAGTAGCTTTAGGAGGGAGGGCCCATACAATGAGCAGTTCTTC.

The rearrangement links TRBV3-1 (or the pseudogene TRBV3-2) to TRBJ1-1; D may be TRBD1 (5 bases). The CDR3 runs 14 residues. V lost 3 bases to trimming and J lost 5 bases, with 13 bases between them. The V gene's germline CDR1 is LGHDT and CDR2 YNNKEL (reference sequence). CDR3 sequence (DNA): TGTGCCAGCAGCCACCTTAGGACAATAACTGAAGCTTTCTTT. Protein product: CASSHLRTITEAFF.

This chain links TRBV24-1 with TRBJ1-2, with a tentative D call TRBD1 (6 bases). Trimming took off 6 bases at V and 8 bases at J, with 21 bases between the two ends. The CDR3 covers 15 residues. CDR1 is KGHDR, CDR2 SFDVKD, per germline. The CDR3 region is CATSTPKTRGGGYTF. The CDR3 bases are TGTGCCACCAGTACCCCGAAGACCAGGGGTGGCGGCTACACCTTC.

The V call is TRBV4-3, the J call TRBJ1-1; possibly TRBD1 for D (6 bases). V was cut by 1 base and J by 3 bases, with 12 bases left in between. CDR3 length: 15 residues. Germline loops: CDR1 LGHNA, CDR2 YSLEER. CDR3: CASSQAGGADTEAFF. The CDR3, as DNA: TGCGCCAGCAGCCAAGCGGGGGGGGCGGACACTGAAGCTTTCTTT.

The J gene is TRBJ2-1, the V gene TRBV7-2; 11 bases fit TRBD2. J was trimmed by 9 bases and V by 4 bases; bases with no gene match: 8. CDR1 and CDR2 (germline): SGHTA, FQGNSA. This CDR3 is 15 amino acids long. The CDR3 region is CASSSLAGGLTEQFF. The CDR3 DNA is TGTGCCAGCAGCTCATTAGCGGGAGGGCTAACTGAGCAGTTCTTC. The variable domain in full, with the rest retrieved from reference TRBV7-2 and TRBJ2-1, is GAGVSQSPSNKVTEKGKDVELRCDPISGHTALYWYRQSLGQGLEFLIYFQGNSAPDKSGLPSDRFSAERTGGSVSTLTIQRTQQEDSAVYLCASSSLAGGLTEQFFGPGTRLTVL.

V and J are TRBV7-3 and TRBJ2-3, with TRBD1 matching over 7 bases. This CDR3 is built from 14 residues. Germline V gene sequence: CDR1 SGHTA, CDR2 FQGTGA. With V trimmed by 5 bases and J by 4 bases, 6 bases remained unmatched. CDR3 amino acids: CASSLGQHPDTQYF. As DNA, the CDR3 is TGTGCCAGCAGCCTGGGACAGCACCCAGATACGCAGTATTTT.